This record looks at one T cell receptor (beta chain) sequence and its context. Its antigen is currently unknown. Measured with immunoSEQ multiplex PCR; TCRdb has only the in-frame clones, and not every one. Of tens of thousands of clones detected, roughly 90% appear once; the ten largest clones hold under 5%. This sample was included in a study of T cell responses to AZD1222 COVID-19 vaccine. Overall study findings and caveats: Nearly half of spike-specific TCRs reportedly target variant regions that are unmutated in the B.1.351 and B.1.1.7 variants. Spike-specific TCR breadth and depth rose after two AZD1222 doses. Repertoires were obtained solely post-peak T cell response.

This CDR3 is 16 amino acids long. CDR1 is SEHNR, CDR2 FQNEAQ, per germline (reference sequence). V lost 5 bases to trimming and J lost 2 bases; unmatched junction nucleotides: 10. The starting material was peripheral blood, obtained on day 0 of MenACWY control vaccination. This sequence originates from an adult in good health. The chain carries TRBV7-9 and TRBJ1-2, with TRBD1 matching over 8 bases. CDR3 sequence: CASSLSPRDRNYGYTF. CDR3 DNA: TGTGCCAGCAGCCTAAGTCCTAGGGACAGGAACTATGGCTACACCTTC.